This T cell receptor beta chain was documented in a study of T cells in Graves' hyperthyroidism and ophthalmopathy. Not enrolled were patients with uncontrolled infection, other autoimmune disease, pregnancy or lactation. This clonotype appeared a few times. What it binds is not known. This CDR3 has 14 amino acids. CDR1 is SGHDT, CDR2 YYEEEE, per germline. The V end was cut by 4 bases, the J end by 4 bases, with 14 bases between. Researchers took RNA transcripts and amplified the TCR beta CDR3 regions from them. Primed by the HTBI set, a first-round RT-PCR was run on the TCR CDR3. One entry per CDR3 protein, called by TCRdb with MiXCR from the multiplex PCR reads. Of about 380,000 distinct CDR3 sequences in the sample, roughly 14% are singletons; the top ten hold about a fifth. Study-wide results and limits: Patients with ophthalmopathy were separated from those with stable hyperthyroidism by a 13 V-J model. Expanded thyroid clonotypes (above 0.001) were mostly also found in blood.

V is TRBV5-6 and J is TRBJ1-2; D is unresolved. Sample: blood. This receptor was taken from a man aged 25-40 years with Graves' hyperthyroidism that later progressed to Graves' ophthalmopathy. This chain's CDR3 is CASSRGERGYGYTF. Here the CDR3 DNA reads TGTGCCAGCAGCCGCGGGGAGCGCGGCTATGGCTACACCTTC.